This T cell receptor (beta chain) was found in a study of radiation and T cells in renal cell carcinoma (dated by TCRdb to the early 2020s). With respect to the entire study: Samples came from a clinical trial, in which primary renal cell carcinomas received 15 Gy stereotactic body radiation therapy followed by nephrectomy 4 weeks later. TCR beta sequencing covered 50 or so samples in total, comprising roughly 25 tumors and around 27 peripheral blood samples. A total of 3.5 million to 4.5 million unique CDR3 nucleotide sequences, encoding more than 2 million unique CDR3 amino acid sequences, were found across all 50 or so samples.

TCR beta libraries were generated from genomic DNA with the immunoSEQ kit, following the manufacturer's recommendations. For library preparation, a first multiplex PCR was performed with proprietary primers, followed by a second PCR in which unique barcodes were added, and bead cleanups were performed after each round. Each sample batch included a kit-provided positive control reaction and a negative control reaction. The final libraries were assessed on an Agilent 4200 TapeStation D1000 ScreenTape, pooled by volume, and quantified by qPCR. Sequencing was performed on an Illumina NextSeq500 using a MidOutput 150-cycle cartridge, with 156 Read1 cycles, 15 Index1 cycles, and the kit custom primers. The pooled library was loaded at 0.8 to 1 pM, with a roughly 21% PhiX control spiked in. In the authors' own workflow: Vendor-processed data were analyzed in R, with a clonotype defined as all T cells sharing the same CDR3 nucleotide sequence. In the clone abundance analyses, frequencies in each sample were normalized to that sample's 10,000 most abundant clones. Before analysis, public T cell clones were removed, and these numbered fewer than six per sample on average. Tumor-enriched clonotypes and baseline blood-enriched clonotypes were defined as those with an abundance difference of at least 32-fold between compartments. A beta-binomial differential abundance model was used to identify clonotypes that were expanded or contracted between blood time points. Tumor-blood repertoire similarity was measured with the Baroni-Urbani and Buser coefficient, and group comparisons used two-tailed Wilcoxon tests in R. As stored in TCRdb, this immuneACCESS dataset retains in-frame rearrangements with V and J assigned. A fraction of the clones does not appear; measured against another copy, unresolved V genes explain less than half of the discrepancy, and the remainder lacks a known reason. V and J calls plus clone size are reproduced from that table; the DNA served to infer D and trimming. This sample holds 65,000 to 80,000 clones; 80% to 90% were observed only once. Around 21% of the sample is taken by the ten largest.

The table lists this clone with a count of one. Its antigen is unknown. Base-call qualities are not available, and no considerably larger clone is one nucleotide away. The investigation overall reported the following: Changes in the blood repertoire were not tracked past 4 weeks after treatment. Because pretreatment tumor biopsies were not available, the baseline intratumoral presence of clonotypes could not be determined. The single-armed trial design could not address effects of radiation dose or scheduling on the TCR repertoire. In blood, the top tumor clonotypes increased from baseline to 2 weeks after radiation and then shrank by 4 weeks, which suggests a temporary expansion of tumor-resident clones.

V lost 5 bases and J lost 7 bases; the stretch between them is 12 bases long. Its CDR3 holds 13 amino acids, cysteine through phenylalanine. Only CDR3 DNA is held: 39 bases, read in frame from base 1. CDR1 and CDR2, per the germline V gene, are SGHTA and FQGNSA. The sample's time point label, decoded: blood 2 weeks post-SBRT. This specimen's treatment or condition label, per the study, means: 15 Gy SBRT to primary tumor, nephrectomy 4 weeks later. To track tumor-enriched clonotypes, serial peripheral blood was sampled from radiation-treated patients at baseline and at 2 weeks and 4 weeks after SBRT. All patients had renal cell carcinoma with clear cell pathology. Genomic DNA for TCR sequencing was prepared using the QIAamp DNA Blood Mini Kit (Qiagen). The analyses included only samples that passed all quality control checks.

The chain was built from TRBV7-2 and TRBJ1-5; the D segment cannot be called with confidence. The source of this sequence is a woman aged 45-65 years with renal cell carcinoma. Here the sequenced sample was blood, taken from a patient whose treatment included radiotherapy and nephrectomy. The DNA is TGTGCCAGCAGCGCCTTACCTGGGCAGCCCCAGCATTTT. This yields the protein CASSALPGQPQHF.